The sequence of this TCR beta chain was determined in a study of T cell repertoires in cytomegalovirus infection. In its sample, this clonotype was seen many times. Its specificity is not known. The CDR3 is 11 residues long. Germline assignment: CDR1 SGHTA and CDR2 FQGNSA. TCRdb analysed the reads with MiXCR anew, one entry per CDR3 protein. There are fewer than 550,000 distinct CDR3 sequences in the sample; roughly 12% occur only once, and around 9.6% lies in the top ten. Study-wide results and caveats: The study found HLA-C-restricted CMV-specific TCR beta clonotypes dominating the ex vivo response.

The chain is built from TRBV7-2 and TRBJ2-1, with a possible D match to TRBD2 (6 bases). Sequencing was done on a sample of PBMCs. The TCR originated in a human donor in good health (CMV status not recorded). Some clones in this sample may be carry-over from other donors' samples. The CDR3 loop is CAGGAFNEQFF. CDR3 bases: TGTGCTGGCGGGGCATTCAATGAGCAGTTCTTC.